This T cell receptor beta chain stems from a study of neurological immune-mediated disorders. This clonotype was counted many times. Its antigen is as yet unknown. General study findings and limits: Across subjects, no CDR3 amino acid sequence appeared in expanded clones of more than one subject, a finding that suggested private repertoires in all groups.

CDR3 length: 15 residues. Germline CDR1 is SGHRS and CDR2 is YFSETQ. The germline V and J ends were trimmed by 2 bases and 2 bases, with 12 bases remaining between them. Time point defined: longitudinal time-point 3. A total of 2 million PBMCs stored at -80 degrees C provided the unsorted libraries. MiXCR, applied by TCRdb to the 5' RACE reads, yields one record per CDR3 protein. The repertoire has approximately 84,000 distinct CDR3 sequences, around 4.5% of them found once; the top ten carry 5.7%. This clonotype originated in a woman aged 55-69 years with multiple sclerosis. The V gene is TRBV5-1, the J gene TRBJ2-3; D is undetermined. Sequenced material: PBMCs. CDR3 sequence (DNA): TGCGCCAGCAGCTTTTTGGGTTCAAACACAGATACGCAGTATTTT. Translated, it gives CASSFLGSNTDTQYF.